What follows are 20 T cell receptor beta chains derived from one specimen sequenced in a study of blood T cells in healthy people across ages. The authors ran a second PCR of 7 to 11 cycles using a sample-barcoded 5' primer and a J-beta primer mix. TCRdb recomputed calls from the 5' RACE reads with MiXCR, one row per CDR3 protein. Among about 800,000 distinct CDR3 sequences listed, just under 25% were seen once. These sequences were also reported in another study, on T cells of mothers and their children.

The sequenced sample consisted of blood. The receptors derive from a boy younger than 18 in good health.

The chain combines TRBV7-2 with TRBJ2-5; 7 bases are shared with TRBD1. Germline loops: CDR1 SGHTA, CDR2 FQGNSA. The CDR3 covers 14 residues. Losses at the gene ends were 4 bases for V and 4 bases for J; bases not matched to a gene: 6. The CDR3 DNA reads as TGTGCCAGCAGCTCTCCGACAGGGTTAGAGACCCAGTACTTC. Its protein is CASSSPTGLETQYF. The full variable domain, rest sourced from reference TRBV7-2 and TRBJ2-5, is GAGVSQSPSNKVTEKGKDVELRCDPISGHTALYWYRQSLGQGLEFLIYFQGNSAPDKSGLPSDRFSAERTGGSVSTLTIQRTQQEDSAVYLCASSSPTGLETQYFGPGTRLLVL.

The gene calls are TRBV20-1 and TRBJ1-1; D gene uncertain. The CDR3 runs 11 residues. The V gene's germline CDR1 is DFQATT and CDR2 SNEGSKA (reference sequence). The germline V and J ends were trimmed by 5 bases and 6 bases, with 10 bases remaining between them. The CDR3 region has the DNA TGCAGTGCTCCAAGTTTCCCTGAAGCTTTCTTT. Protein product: CSAPSFPEAFF.

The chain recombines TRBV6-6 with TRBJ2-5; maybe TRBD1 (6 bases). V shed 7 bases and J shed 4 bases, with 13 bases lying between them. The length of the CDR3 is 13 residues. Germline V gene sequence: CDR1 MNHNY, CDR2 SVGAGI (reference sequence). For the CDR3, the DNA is TGTGCCAGCAAAGACAGGCAGATAGAGACCCAGTACTTC. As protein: CASKDRQIETQYF.

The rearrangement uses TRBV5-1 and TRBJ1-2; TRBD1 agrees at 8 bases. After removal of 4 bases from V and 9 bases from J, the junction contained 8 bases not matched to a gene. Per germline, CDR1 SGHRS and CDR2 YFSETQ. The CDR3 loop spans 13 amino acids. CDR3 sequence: CASSGPGTGRYTF. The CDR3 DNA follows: TGCGCCAGCAGCGGGCCGGGGACAGGCCGCTACACCTTC.

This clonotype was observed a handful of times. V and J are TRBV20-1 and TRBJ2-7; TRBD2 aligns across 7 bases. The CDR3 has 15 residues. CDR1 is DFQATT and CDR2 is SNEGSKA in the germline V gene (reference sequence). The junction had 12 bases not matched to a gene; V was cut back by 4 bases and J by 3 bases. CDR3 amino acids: CSANGILADNYEQYF. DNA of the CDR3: TGCAGTGCTAACGGGATCCTAGCGGACAACTACGAGCAGTACTTC.

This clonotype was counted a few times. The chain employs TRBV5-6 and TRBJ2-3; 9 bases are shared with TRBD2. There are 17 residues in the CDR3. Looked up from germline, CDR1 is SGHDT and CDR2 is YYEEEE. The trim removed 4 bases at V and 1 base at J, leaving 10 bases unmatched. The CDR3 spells CASSIGTSSWGTDTQYF. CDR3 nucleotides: TGTGCCAGCAGCATAGGGACTAGCAGTTGGGGCACAGATACGCAGTATTTT.

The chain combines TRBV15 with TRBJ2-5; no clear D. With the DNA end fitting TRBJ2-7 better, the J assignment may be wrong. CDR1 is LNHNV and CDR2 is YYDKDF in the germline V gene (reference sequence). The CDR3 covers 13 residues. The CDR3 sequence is CATSRDLGDEQYF. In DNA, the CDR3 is TGTGCCACCAGCAGAGATCTCGGCGACGAGCAGTACTTC.

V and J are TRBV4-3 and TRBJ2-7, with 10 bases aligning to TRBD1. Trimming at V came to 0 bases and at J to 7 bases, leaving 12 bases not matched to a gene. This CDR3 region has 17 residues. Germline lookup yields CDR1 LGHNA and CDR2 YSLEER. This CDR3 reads CASSQDNGDRGLGEQYF. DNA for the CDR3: TGCGCCAGCAGCCAAGATAATGGAGACAGGGGGCTTGGGGAGCAGTACTTC.

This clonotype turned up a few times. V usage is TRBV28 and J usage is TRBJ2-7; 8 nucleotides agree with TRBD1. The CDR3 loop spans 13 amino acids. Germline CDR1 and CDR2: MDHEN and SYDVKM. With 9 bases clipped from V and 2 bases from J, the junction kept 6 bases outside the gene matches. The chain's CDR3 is CASLGQAPYEQYF. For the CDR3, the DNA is TGTGCCAGTCTGGGACAGGCACCCTACGAGCAGTACTTC.

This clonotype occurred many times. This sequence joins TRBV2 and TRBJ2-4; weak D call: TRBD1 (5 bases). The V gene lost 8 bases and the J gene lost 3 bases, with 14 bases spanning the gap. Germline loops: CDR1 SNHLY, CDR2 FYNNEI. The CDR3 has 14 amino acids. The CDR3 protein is CASSFDSNKNIQYF. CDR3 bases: TGTGCCAGCTCCTTCGACAGCAACAAAAACATTCAGTACTTC.

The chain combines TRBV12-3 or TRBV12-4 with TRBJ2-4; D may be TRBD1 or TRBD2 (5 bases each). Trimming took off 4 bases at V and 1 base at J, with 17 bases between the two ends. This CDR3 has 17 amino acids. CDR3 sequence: CASSWGPGFVAKNIQYF. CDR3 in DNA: TGTGCCAGCAGTTGGGGACCAGGGTTTGTGGCCAAAAACATTCAGTACTTC.

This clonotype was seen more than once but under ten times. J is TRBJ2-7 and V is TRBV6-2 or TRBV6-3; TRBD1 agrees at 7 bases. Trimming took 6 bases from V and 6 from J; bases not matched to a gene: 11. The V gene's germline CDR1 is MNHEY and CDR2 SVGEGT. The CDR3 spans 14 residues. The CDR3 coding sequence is TGTGCCAGCAGAACCACAGGGGTCGATGGCGAGCAGTACTTC. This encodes CASRTTGVDGEQYF.

The DNA for the CDR3 is TGCAGCGCCCTGGGGCTAGCGGGAGGCCATGAGCAGTTCTTC. This translates into CSALGLAGGHEQFF. This chain links TRBV29-1 with TRBJ2-1; 11 nucleotides match TRBD2. The CDR3 contains 14 residues. Germline assignment: CDR1 SQVTM and CDR2 ANQGSEA. J gave up 8 bases and V 7 bases, and 10 bases lay outside the gene matches.

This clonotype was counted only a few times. Here the CDR3 DNA reads TGCGCCAGCAGCCAAGAATGGGCGGGGAGGGCCTACGAGCAGTACTTC. Translating it yields CASSQEWAGRAYEQYF. V gene TRBV4-1 combines with J gene TRBJ2-7; TRBD2 aligns across 7 bases. The J segment lost 2 bases and the V segment lost 0 bases, leaving 7 bases of the junction unmatched. The CDR3 runs to 16 residues. CDR1 and CDR2 from the germline V gene are MGHRA and YSYEKL.

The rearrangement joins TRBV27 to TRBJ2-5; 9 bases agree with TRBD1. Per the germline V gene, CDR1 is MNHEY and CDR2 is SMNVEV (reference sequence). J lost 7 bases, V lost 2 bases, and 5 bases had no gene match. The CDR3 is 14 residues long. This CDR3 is CASSLTGGWGTQYF. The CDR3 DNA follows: TGTGCCAGCAGTTTAACAGGGGGCTGGGGGACCCAGTACTTC.

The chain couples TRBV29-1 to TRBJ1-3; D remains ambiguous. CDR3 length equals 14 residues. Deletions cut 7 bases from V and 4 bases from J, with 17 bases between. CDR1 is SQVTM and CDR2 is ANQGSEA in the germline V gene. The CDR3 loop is CSATDLGEGNTIYF. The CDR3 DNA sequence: TGCAGCGCCACGGACCTGGGAGAAGGAAACACCATATATTTT. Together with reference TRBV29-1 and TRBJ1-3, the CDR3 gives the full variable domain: SAVISQKPSRDICQRGTSLTIQCQVDSQVTMMFWYRQQPGQSLTLIATANQGSEATYESGFVIDKFPISRPNLTFSTLTVSNMSPEDSSIYLCSATDLGEGNTIYFGEGSWLTVV.

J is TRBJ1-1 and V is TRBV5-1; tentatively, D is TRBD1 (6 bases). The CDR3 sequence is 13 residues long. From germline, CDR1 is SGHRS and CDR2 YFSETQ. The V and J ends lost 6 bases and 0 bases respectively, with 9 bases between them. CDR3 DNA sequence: TGCGCCAGCAACAGGGAGTTGAACACTGAAGCTTTCTTT. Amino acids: CASNRELNTEAFF.

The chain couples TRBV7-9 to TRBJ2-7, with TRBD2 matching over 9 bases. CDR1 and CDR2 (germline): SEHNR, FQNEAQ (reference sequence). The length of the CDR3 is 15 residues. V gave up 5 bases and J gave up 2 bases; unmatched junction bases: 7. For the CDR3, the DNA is TGTGCCAGCAGCCCGCGACTAGCGGAACCCTACGAGCAGTACTTC. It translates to CASSPRLAEPYEQYF. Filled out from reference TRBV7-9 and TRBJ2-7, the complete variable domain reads DTGVSQNPRHKITKRGQNVTFRCDPISEHNRLYWYRQTLGQGPEFLTYFQNEAQLEKSRLLSDRFSAERPKGSFSTLEIQRTEQGDSAMYLCASSPRLAEPYEQYFGPGTRLTVT.

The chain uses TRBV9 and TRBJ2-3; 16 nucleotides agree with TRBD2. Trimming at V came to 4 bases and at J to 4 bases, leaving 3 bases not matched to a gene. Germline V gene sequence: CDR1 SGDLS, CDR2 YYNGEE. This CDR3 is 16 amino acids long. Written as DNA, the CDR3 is TGTGCCAGCAGCCCGGGACTAGCGGGGGGGGCAGATACGCAGTATTTT. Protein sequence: CASSPGLAGGADTQYF.

CDR3 sequence (DNA): TGCGCCAGCAGCCAAGTGAAAGATATCTCTGGAAACACCATATATTTT. Its translation is CASSQVKDISGNTIYF. The chain joins TRBV4-1 to TRBJ1-3; D gene unclear. Per germline, CDR1 MGHRA and CDR2 YSYEKL. Trimming stripped 1 base from V and 0 bases from J, with 10 bases between. The CDR3 sequence is 16 residues long.